The present T cell receptor (beta chain) was sequenced within a study of cytomegalovirus exposure and HLA in healthy donors. Study as a whole: The Caucasian-associated ancestry cluster held 65% to 90% of more than 350 genotyped donors. Study-wide points: Most CMV-associated TCR beta chains were later found to appear HLA-restricted.

The study ran its PCR with 60 Vbeta and 13 Jbeta primers. Generated by immunoSEQ multiplex PCR, the TCRdb table keeps only in-frame clones and is missing some. This table has fewer than 130,000 clones, around 87% appearing once. The CDR3 is made up of 14 amino acids. V was trimmed by 11 bases and J by 7 bases, leaving 18 bases between them. The germline V gene has CDR1 MNHEY and CDR2 SMNVEV (reference sequence). About this clone: Its antigen is as yet unknown.

The TCR sequence derives from a man aged 40-50 years in good health and CMV-seronegative. This chain links TRBV27 with TRBJ1-6; D gene uncertain. Sequencing used PBMCs. CDR3 protein: CASHGSKENSPLHF. As DNA, the CDR3 is TGTGCCTCCCACGGGAGCAAGGAAAATTCACCCCTCCACTTT.